This record concerns one T cell receptor (beta chain) sequence. Other DNA sequences in the sample encode the same CDR3. These data are taken from a study of blood T cell repertoires in COVID-19. Overall study: Samples of COVID-19 (acute and convalescent) were obtained from the United States, Italy and Spain. Sample material is recorded as cDNA or gDNA derived from T cells, B-cell-depleted T cells, or PBMCs.

In the original workflow: Researchers report that nucleated cell counts were estimated from reference gene primer amplification. The table came from immunoSEQ multiplex PCR; TCRdb's copy has only in-frame clones and leaves some out. The V and J calls and clone size are taken from that table; D and trimming were inferred from the DNA. In the table there are roughly 270,000 clones, 70% to 90% of which are singletons. The sequenced material came from peripheral blood. The receptor was isolated from a man aged 45-60 years with active or convalescent COVID-19.

The CDR3 protein is CASSFGQGANEKLFF. CDR3 coding DNA: TGTGCCAGCAGCTTTGGGCAGGGGGCCAATGAAAAACTGTTTTTT. The chain links TRBV7-9 to TRBJ1-4; 8 bases match TRBD1. Germline loops: CDR1 SEHNR, CDR2 FQNEAQ (reference sequence). The CDR3 is 15 amino acids. The V segment lost 3 bases and the J segment 5 bases; nucleotides outside the gene matches: 5.